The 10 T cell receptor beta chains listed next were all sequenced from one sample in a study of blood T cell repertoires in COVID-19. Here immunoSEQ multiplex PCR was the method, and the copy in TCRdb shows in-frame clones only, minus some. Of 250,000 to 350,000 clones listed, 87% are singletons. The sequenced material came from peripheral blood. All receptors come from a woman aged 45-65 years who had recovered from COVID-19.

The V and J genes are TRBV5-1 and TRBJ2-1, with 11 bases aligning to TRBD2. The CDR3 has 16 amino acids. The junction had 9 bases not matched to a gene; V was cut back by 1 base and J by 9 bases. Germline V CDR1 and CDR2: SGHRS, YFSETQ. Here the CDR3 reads CASSLLRSGGAFEQFF. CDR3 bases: TGCGCCAGCAGCTTGCTGCGTAGCGGGGGGGCCTTTGAGCAGTTCTTC.

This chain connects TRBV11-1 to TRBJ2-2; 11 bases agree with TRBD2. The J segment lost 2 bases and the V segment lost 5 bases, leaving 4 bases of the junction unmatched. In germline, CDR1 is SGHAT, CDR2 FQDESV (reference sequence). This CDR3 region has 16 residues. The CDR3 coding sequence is TGTGCCAGCAGCCGTACTAGCGGGAGAAACACCGGGGAGCTGTTTTTT. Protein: CASSRTSGRNTGELFF.

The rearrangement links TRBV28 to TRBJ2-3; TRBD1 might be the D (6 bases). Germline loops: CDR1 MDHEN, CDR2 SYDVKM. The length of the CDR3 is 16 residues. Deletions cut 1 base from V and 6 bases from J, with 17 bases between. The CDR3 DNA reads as TGTGCCAGCAGTTTATCCCGCCTCAGGACAGCCGATACGCAGTATTTT. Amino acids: CASSLSRLRTADTQYF.

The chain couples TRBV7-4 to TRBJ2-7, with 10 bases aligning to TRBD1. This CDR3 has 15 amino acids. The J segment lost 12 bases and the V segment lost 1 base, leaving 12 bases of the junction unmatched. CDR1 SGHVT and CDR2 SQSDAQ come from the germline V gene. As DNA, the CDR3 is TGTGCCAGCAGCTTAGTCCCGACAGGGGGCAAAATCGGGTACTTC. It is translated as CASSLVPTGGKIGYF.

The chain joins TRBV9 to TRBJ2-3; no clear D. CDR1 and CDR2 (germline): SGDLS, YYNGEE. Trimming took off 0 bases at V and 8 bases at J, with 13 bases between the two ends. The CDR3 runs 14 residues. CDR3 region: CASSVGKIGGTQYF. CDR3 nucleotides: TGTGCCAGCAGCGTAGGGAAGATCGGCGGTACGCAGTATTTT.

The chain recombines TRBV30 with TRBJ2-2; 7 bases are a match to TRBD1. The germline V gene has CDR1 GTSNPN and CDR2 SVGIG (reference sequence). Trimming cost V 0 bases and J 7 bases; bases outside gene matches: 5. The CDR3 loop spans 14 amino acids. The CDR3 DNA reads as TGTGCCTGGAGTGTTGAGGGGGCGGGCGGGGAGCTGTTTTTT. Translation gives CAWSVEGAGGELFF. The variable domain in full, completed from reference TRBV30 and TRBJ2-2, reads SQTIHQWPATLVQPVGSPLSLECTVEGTSNPNLYWYRQAAGRGLQLLFYSVGIGQISSEVPQNLSASRPQDRQFILSSKKLLLSDSGFYLCAWSVEGAGGELFFGEGSRLTVL.

This chain's CDR3 is CASTRDLGEQYF. Written as DNA, the CDR3 is TGTGCCAGCACGCGTGATCTTGGCGAGCAGTACTTC. The chain uses TRBV7-2 and TRBJ2-7; D is unresolved. Between the trimmed V and J ends, which lost 7 bases and 6 bases, there was a span of 13 bases. The CDR3 contains 12 residues. CDR1 is SGHTA and CDR2 is FQGNSA in the germline V gene.

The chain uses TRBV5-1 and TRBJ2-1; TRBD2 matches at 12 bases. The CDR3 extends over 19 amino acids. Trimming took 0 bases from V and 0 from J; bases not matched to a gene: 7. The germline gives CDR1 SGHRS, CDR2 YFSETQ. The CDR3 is CASSLELAGGRSSYNEQFF. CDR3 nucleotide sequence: TGCGCCAGCAGCTTGGAACTAGCGGGAGGACGTAGCTCCTACAATGAGCAGTTCTTC.

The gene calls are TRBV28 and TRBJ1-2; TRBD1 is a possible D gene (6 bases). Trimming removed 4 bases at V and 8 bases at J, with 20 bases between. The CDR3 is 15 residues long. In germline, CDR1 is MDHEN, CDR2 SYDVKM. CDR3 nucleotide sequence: TGTGCCAGCAGTTCCCCGAATTTAGGCCAGGGGGGCTACACCTTC. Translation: CASSSPNLGQGGYTF.

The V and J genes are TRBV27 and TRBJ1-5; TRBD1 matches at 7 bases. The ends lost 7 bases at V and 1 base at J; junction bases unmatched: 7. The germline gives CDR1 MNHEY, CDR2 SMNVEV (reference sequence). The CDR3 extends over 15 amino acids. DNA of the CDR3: TGTGCCAGCAAGATTGGGACAGCCAGCAATCAGCCCCAGCATTTT. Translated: CASKIGTASNQPQHF.